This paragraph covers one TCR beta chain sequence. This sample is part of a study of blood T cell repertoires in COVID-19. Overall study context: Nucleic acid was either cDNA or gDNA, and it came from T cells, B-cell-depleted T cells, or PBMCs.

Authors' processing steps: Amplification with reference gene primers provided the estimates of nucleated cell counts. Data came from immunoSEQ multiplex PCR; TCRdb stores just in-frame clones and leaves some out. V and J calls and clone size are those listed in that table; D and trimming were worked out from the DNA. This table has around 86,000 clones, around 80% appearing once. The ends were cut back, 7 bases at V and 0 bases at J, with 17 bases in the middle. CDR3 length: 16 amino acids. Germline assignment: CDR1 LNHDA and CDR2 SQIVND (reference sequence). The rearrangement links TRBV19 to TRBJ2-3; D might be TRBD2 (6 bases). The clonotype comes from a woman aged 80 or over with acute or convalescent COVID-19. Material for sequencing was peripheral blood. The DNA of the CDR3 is TGTGCCAGTACCGCCCGTGCGGGAACTAGCACAGATACGCAGTATTTT. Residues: CASTARAGTSTDTQYF.